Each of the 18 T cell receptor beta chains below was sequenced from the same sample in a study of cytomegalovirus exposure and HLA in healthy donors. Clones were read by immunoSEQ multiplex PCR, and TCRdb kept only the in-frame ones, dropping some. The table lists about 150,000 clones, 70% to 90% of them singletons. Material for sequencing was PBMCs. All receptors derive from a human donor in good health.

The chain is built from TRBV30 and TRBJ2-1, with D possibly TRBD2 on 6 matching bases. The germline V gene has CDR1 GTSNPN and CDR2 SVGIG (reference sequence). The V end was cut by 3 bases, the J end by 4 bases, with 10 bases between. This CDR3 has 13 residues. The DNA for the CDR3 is TGTGCCTGGAGCGGGAGCCCTTACAATGAGCAGTTCTTC. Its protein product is CAWSGSPYNEQFF.

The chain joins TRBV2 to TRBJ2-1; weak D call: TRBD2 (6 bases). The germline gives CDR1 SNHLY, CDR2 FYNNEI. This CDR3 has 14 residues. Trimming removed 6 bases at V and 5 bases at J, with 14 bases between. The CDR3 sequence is CASRGDSGHNEQFF. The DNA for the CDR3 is TGTGCCAGCAGGGGGGACTCTGGGCACAATGAGCAGTTCTTC.

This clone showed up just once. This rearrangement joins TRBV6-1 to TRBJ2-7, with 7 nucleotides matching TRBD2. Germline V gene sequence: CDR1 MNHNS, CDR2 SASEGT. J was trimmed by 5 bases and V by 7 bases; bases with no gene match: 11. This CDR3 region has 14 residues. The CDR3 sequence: CASKNGGGPDEQYF. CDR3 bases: TGTGCCAGCAAGAACGGGGGAGGGCCGGACGAGCAGTACTTC.

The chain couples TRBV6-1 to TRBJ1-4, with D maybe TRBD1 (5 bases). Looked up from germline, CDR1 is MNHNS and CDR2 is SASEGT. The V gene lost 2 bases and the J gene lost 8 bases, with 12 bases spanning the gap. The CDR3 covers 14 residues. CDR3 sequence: CASSERQWVEKLFF. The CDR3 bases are TGTGCCAGCAGTGAAAGACAGTGGGTCGAAAAACTGTTTTTT.

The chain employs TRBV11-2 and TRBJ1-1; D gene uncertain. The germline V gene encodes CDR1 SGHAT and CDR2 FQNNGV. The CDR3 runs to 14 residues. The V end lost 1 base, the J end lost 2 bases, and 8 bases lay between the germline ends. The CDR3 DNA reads TGTGCCAGCAGCTTAGTTCATCCCAACACTGAAGCTTTCTTT. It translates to CASSLVHPNTEAFF.

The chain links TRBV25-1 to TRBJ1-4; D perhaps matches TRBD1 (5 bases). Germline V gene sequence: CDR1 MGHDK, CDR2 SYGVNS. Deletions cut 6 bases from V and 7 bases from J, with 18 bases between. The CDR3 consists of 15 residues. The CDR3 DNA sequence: TGTGCCAGCAGGCTCACAGGCCTCTGGGGTGAAAAACTGTTTTTT. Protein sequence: CASRLTGLWGEKLFF.

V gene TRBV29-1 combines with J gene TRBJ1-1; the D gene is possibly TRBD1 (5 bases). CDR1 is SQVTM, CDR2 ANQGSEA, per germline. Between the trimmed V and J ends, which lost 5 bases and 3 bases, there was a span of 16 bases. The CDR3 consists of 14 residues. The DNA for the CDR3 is TGCAGCGTTCACGCGTTCAGGGAGGACACTGAAGCTTTCTTT. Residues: CSVHAFREDTEAFF.

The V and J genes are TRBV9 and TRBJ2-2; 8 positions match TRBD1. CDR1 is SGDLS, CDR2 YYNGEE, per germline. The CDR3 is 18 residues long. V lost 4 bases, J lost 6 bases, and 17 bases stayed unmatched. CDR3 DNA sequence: TGTGCCAGCAGCCCATCAGGGGGCGCGAATTCGTTTTCCGGGGAGCTGTTTTTT. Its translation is CASSPSGGANSFSGELFF.

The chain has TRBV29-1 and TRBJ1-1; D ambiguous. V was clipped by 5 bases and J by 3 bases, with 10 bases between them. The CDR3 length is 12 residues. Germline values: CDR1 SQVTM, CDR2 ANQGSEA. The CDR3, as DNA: TGCAGCGTTCGCCGCCAGGACACTGAAGCTTTCTTT. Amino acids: CSVRRQDTEAFF.

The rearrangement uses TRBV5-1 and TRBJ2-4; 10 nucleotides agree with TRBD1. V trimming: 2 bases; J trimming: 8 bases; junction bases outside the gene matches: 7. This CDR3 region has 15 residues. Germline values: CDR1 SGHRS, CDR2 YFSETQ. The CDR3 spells CASSLNRGQGDIQYF. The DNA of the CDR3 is TGCGCCAGCAGCTTAAATCGCGGACAGGGGGACATTCAGTACTTC.

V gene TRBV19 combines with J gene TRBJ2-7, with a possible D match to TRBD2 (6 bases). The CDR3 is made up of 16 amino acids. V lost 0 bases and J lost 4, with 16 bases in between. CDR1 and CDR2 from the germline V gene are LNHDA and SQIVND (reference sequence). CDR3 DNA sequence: TGTGCCAGTAGTATAGATCCCCGGGCGGGGTTTTACGAGCAGTACTTC. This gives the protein CASSIDPRAGFYEQYF.

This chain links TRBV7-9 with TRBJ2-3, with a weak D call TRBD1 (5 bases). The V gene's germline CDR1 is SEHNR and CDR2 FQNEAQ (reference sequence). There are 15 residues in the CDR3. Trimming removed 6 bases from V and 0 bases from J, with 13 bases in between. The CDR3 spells CASRQITGSTDTQYF. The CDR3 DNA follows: TGTGCCAGCAGGCAAATAACAGGAAGCACAGATACGCAGTATTTT.

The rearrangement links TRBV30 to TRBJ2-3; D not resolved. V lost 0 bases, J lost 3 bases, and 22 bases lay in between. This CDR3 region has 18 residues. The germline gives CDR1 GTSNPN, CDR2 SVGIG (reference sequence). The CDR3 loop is CAWSVLDWVRRSTDTQYF. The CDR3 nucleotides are TGTGCCTGGAGTGTTTTAGATTGGGTGAGAAGGAGTACAGATACGCAGTATTTT.

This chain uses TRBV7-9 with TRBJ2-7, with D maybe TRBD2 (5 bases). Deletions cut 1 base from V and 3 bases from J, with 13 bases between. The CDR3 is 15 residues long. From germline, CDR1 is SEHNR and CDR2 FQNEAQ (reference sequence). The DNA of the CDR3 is TGTGCCAGCAGCTTAGGTTTCTTCGGGATCTACGAGCAGTACTTC. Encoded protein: CASSLGFFGIYEQYF.

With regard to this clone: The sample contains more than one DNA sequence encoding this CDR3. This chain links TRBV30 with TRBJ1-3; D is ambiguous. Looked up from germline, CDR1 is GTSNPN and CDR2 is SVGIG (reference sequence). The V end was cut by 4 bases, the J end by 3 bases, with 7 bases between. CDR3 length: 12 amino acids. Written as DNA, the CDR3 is TGTGCCTGGACAGGTAGTGGAAACACCATATATTTT. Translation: CAWTGSGNTIYF.

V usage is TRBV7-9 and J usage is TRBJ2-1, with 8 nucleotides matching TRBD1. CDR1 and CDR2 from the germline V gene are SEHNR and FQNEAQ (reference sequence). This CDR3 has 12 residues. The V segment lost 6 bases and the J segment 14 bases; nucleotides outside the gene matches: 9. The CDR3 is CASRGTGGHEFF. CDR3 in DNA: TGTGCCAGCAGAGGTACAGGGGGTCATGAGTTCTTC.

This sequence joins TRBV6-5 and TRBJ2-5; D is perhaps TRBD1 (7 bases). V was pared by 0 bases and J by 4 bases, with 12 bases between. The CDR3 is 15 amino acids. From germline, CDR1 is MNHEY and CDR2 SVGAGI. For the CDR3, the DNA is TGTGCCAGCAGTTACTCTACAGGGGAGGCAGAGACCCAGTACTTC. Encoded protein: CASSYSTGEAETQYF.

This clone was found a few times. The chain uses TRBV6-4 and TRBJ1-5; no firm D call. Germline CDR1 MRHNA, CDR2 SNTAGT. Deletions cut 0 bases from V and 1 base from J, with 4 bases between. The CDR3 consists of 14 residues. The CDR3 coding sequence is TGTGCCAGCAGTGACTCGGGCAGCAATCAGCCCCAGCATTTT. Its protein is CASSDSGSNQPQHF.